Below, 30 T cell receptor beta chains from the same sample are listed, as sequenced in a study of blood T cell repertoires in COVID-19. The protocol was immunoSEQ multiplex PCR, while the TCRdb copy is restricted to in-frame clones and leaves out a portion. Of about 150,000 clones in the sample, over 65% were seen once. What was sequenced was peripheral blood. These TCRs come from a man aged 80 or over with acute or convalescent COVID-19.

The chain combines TRBV7-2 with TRBJ2-5, with D possibly matching TRBD1 (6 bases). Germline assignment: CDR1 SGHTA and CDR2 FQGNSA. V lost 5 bases and J 14 bases, leaving 18 bases between the germline ends. This CDR3 region has 12 residues. Here the CDR3 reads CASSALGARVYF. In nucleotides, the CDR3 is TGTGCCAGCAGCGCCTTGGGGGCCAGAGTTTACTTC.

This rearrangement joins TRBV28 to TRBJ1-1; 8 bases map to TRBD1. This CDR3 has 14 amino acids. The germline CDR1 and CDR2 sequences are MDHEN and SYDVKM. After removal of 6 bases from V and 3 bases from J, the junction contained 6 bases not matched to a gene. The CDR3 region is CASRTGEGHTEAFF. CDR3 nucleotide sequence: TGTGCCAGCAGGACAGGGGAGGGGCACACTGAAGCTTTCTTT.

V usage is TRBV6-5 and J usage is TRBJ2-7; 7 nucleotides agree with TRBD1. Trimming took 4 bases from V and 2 from J; bases not matched to a gene: 5. Per the germline V gene, CDR1 is MNHEY and CDR2 is SVGAGI. The CDR3 consists of 14 residues. In nucleotides, the CDR3 is TGTGCCAGCAGTTTTCTGACAGGGCCCTACGAGCAGTACTTC. It encodes CASSFLTGPYEQYF.

The V gene is TRBV5-4, the J gene TRBJ2-5, with D tentatively TRBD1 (5 bases). Germline values: CDR1 SGHNT, CDR2 YYREEE (reference sequence). The V and J ends lost 0 bases and 3 bases respectively, with 9 bases between them. The CDR3 consists of 14 residues. The CDR3 nucleotides read TGTGCCAGCAGCTTGGTGGGCAGGGAAGAGACCCAGTACTTC. Translation: CASSLVGREETQYF.

Of note for this clone: This sample includes further DNA sequences coding for the same CDR3. CDR3 residues: CASSPRQGENTEAFF. The CDR3, as DNA: TGTGCCAGCAGCCCCCGACAGGGAGAGAACACTGAAGCTTTCTTT. The V gene is TRBV5-4, the J gene TRBJ1-1; TRBD1 matches at 7 bases. The ends lost 4 bases at V and 1 base at J; junction bases unmatched: 7. The CDR3 is 15 residues long. Germline V gene sequence: CDR1 SGHNT, CDR2 YYREEE (reference sequence).

The rearrangement joins TRBV5-1 to TRBJ2-2; tentative D call: TRBD2 (5 bases). V lost 7 bases to trimming and J lost 7 bases, with 17 bases between them. The CDR3 sequence is 14 residues long. CDR1 is SGHRS, CDR2 YFSETQ, per germline. CDR3: CASVLEFGGGELFF. The DNA of the CDR3 is TGCGCCAGCGTCCTCGAGTTTGGAGGCGGGGAGCTGTTTTTT.

Here the CDR3 DNA reads TGCAGCGTTGAGAACAGGGGAAGGGATGGCTACACCTTC. It yields the protein CSVENRGRDGYTF. This chain joins TRBV29-1 and TRBJ1-2, with 7 bases identical to TRBD1. V lost 3 bases and J lost 6; bases outside the gene matches: 7. The CDR3 has 13 amino acids. Germline V gene lookup returns CDR1 SQVTM and CDR2 ANQGSEA.

A few counts support this clone. V gene TRBV15 combines with J gene TRBJ2-5; possible D gene TRBD2, 6 bases. The CDR3 length is 14 residues. The V gene lost 4 bases and the J gene lost 5 bases, with 14 bases spanning the gap. Germline loops: CDR1 LNHNV, CDR2 YYDKDF (reference sequence). CDR3 sequence (DNA): TGTGCCACCAGCACCCGGACTACCGGGGAGACCCAGTACTTC. Translating it yields CATSTRTTGETQYF.

This clone was observed a few times. The chain employs TRBV7-3 and TRBJ2-2, with 12 bases fitting TRBD1. Germline assignment: CDR1 SGHTA and CDR2 FQGTGA. CDR3 size: 15 residues. The V and J ends lost 5 bases and 4 bases, in that order; junction bases with no gene match: 2. CDR3 DNA sequence: TGTGCCAGCAGCGGGGACAGGGGGCGCACCGGGGAGCTGTTTTTT. This gives the protein CASSGDRGRTGELFF.

The chain links TRBV10-3 to TRBJ1-6; D possibly corresponds to TRBD1 (5 bases). Trimming stripped 4 bases from V and 8 bases from J, with 12 bases between. This CDR3 region has 14 residues. From germline, CDR1 is ENHRY and CDR2 SYGVKD. The CDR3 here is CAISVGGGDSPLHF. CDR3 bases: TGTGCCATCAGTGTTGGTGGGGGGGATTCACCCCTCCACTTT.

The chain has TRBV19 and TRBJ1-4; D is unresolved. The CDR3 covers 14 residues. V lost 3 bases and J 6 bases, leaving 11 bases between the germline ends. The germline CDR1 and CDR2 sequences are LNHDA and SQIVND (reference sequence). The CDR3 protein is CASSIGRNHEKLFF. CDR3 DNA sequence: TGTGCCAGTAGTATTGGCAGGAATCATGAAAAACTGTTTTTT. Combining the CDR3 with reference TRBV19 and TRBJ1-4 gives the whole variable domain DGGITQSPKYLFRKEGQNVTLSCEQNLNHDAMYWYRQDPGQGLRLIYYSQIVNDFQKGDIAEGYSVSREKKESFPLTVTSAQKNPTAFYLCASSIGRNHEKLFFGSGTQLSVL.

The chain is built from TRBV11-2 and TRBJ2-7; no clear D. Germline V gene lookup returns CDR1 SGHAT and CDR2 FQNNGV. The CDR3 spans 17 residues. Trimming took off 5 bases at V and 2 bases at J, with 22 bases between the two ends. Here the CDR3 reads CASSPRSSTRQAYEQYF. DNA of the CDR3: TGTGCCAGCAGCCCCCGGTCCTCGACCCGACAAGCCTACGAGCAGTACTTC. The complete variable domain, with remaining parts taken from reference TRBV11-2 and TRBJ2-7, reads EAGVAQSPRYKIIEKRQSVAFWCNPISGHATLYWYQQILGQGPKLLIQFQNNGVVDDSQLPKDRFSAERLKGVDSTLKIQPAKLEDSAVYLCASSPRSSTRQAYEQYFGPGTRLTVT.

The rearrangement uses TRBV18 and TRBJ2-7, with 10 positions matching TRBD1. The CDR3 has 15 amino acids. J was trimmed by 7 bases and V by 3 bases; bases with no gene match: 9. From germline, CDR1 is KGHSH and CDR2 LQKENI. The CDR3 loop is CASSPTGTGAWEQYF. CDR3 nucleotides: TGTGCCAGCTCACCCACCGGGACAGGGGCCTGGGAGCAGTACTTC. The variable domain in full, with the rest retrieved from reference TRBV18 and TRBJ2-7, is NAGVMQNPRHLVRRRGQEARLRCSPMKGHSHVYWYRQLPEEGLKFMVYLQKENIIDESGMPKERFSAEFPKEGPSILRIQQVVRGDSAAYFCASSPTGTGAWEQYFGPGTRLTVT.

The chain combines TRBV7-8 with TRBJ1-6; possibly TRBD1 for D (5 bases). Per the germline V gene, CDR1 is SGHVS and CDR2 is FQNEAQ. The CDR3 runs to 14 residues. V dropped 4 bases and J dropped 9 bases, with 13 bases sitting between them. CDR3 loop: CASSSGLRGSPLHF. CDR3 DNA: TGTGCCAGCAGCTCAGGGTTAAGGGGTTCACCCCTCCACTTT.

The count of this clone is one. The CDR3 DNA sequence: TGCGCCAGCAGATCCGGGGGGAACACCGGGGAGCTGTTTTTT. Its protein is CASRSGGNTGELFF. The chain uses TRBV5-1 and TRBJ2-2; a weak D match, TRBD2 (6 bases). With 5 bases removed from V and 1 base from J, the gap between germline ends came to 9 bases. Germline CDR1 SGHRS, CDR2 YFSETQ. This CDR3 is 14 amino acids long.

V gene TRBV7-6 combines with J gene TRBJ1-1, with 8 bases fitting TRBD1. This CDR3 spans 16 amino acids. J was trimmed by 1 base and V by 1 base; bases with no gene match: 5. The germline V gene encodes CDR1 SGHVS and CDR2 FNYEAQ. CDR3 sequence: CASSLGTGQTNTEAFF. DNA of the CDR3: TGTGCCAGCAGCTTAGGGACAGGGCAGACGAACACTGAAGCTTTCTTT.

In this sample, this clone turned up a few times. The rearrangement uses TRBV11-1 and TRBJ2-7, with 7 bases aligning to TRBD1. There are 13 residues in the CDR3. Per the germline V gene, CDR1 is SGHAT and CDR2 is FQDESV (reference sequence). V shed 2 bases, J shed 5 bases, and the junction held 3 bases outside the gene matches. The CDR3 reads CASSLSTGDEQYF. CDR3 in DNA: TGTGCCAGCAGCTTATCTACAGGGGACGAGCAGTACTTC.

There are a few counts of this clone. The chain couples TRBV19 to TRBJ1-1; D may be TRBD1 (5 bases). V lost 1 base to trimming and J lost 2 bases, with 14 bases between them. In germline, CDR1 is LNHDA, CDR2 SQIVND (reference sequence). The CDR3 length is 16 residues. CDR3 sequence (DNA): TGTGCCAGTAGTATAGGGGACTCTACGGTTAACACTGAAGCTTTCTTT. Protein: CASSIGDSTVNTEAFF.

This chain connects TRBV7-2 to TRBJ1-6; D not resolved. The CDR3 is made up of 13 amino acids. Germline lookup yields CDR1 SGHTA and CDR2 FQGNSA. Trimming took 1 base from V and 6 from J, leaving 4 bases between them. The CDR3 bases are TGTGCCAGCAGCTTAGTCTCTAATTCACCCCTCCACTTT. Residues: CASSLVSNSPLHF.

The genes are TRBV11-3 and TRBJ2-7, with a weak D call TRBD2 (5 bases). The V and J ends lost 5 bases and 5 bases respectively, with 19 bases between them. Germline CDR1 SGHNT, CDR2 YENEEA. The CDR3 has 15 residues. The CDR3 spells CASSPRGGLGHEQYF. CDR3 in DNA: TGTGCCAGCAGCCCCCGCGGCGGGCTAGGTCACGAGCAGTACTTC.

This clone was detected only a few times. The rearrangement links TRBV6-5 to TRBJ1-5; perhaps TRBD1 as D (5 bases). Germline V gene sequence: CDR1 MNHEY, CDR2 SVGAGI. CDR3 length: 15 amino acids. The V and J ends lost 2 bases and 4 bases respectively, with 12 bases between them. The CDR3 bases are TGTGCCAGCAGTTACCAGGGATTTGTGAATCAGCCCCAGCATTTT. It encodes CASSYQGFVNQPQHF.

A few counts support this clone. This sequence joins TRBV2 and TRBJ1-2, with D hard to call. V lost 11 bases and J lost 4, with 17 bases in between. Germline CDR1 and CDR2: SNHLY and FYNNEI. The CDR3 has 13 residues. CDR3 region: CAGRSLRGYGYTF. CDR3 bases: TGTGCCGGAAGAAGTCTTCGGGGCTATGGCTACACCTTC.

The J gene is TRBJ2-2, the V gene TRBV11-2; 7 positions agree with TRBD2. In germline, CDR1 is SGHAT, CDR2 FQNNGV. Trimming cost V 1 base and J 6 bases; bases outside gene matches: 5. The CDR3 is 15 residues long. The DNA of the CDR3 is TGTGCCAGCAGCTTAGCGTCAGGGAGGGCCGGGGAGCTGTTTTTT. It specifies CASSLASGRAGELFF.

The sample holds a few counts of this clone. The J gene is TRBJ1-1, the V gene TRBV5-5; possibly TRBD1 for D (6 bases). CDR1 and CDR2 (germline): SGHKS, YYEKEE (reference sequence). CDR3 size: 14 residues. V was pared by 1 base and J by 2 bases, with 9 bases between. CDR3 protein: CASSLRQANTEAFF. The CDR3 DNA sequence: TGTGCCAGCAGCTTGAGACAGGCAAACACTGAAGCTTTCTTT.

V is TRBV18 and J is TRBJ1-2; 7 positions match TRBD1. From germline, CDR1 is KGHSH and CDR2 LQKENI. Unmatched junction bases numbered 9, after V lost 3 bases and J lost 8 bases. This CDR3 is built from 14 residues. CDR3 DNA: TGTGCCAGCTCACCGGACAGGACCTCTGGCGGCTACACCTTC. Its protein product is CASSPDRTSGGYTF.

The chain links TRBV14 to TRBJ2-7; a weak D match, TRBD1 (5 bases). CDR1 and CDR2 (germline): SGHDN, FVKESK. The CDR3 runs 14 residues. V was trimmed by 2 bases and J by 3 bases, leaving 11 bases between them. This CDR3 reads CASSQRVGDYEQYF. The CDR3 DNA sequence: TGTGCCAGCAGCCAAAGGGTAGGGGACTACGAGCAGTACTTC.

This rearrangement joins TRBV7-9 to TRBJ1-2; D gene unclear. CDR1 is SEHNR and CDR2 is FQNEAQ in the germline V gene (reference sequence). The CDR3 spans 15 residues. V was trimmed by 3 bases and J by 8 bases, leaving 19 bases between them. The CDR3 protein is CASSLAATGTRGYTF. The CDR3 DNA is TGTGCCAGCAGCTTGGCCGCGACGGGAACTAGGGGCTACACCTTC.

This chain joins TRBV15 and TRBJ1-2, with 12 bases lining up with TRBD1. The CDR3 is made up of 16 amino acids. V shed 1 base, J shed 7 bases, and the junction held 7 bases outside the gene matches. CDR1 and CDR2 from the germline V gene are LNHNV and YYDKDF (reference sequence). The CDR3 DNA sequence: TGTGCCACCAGCAGAGTTGGGACAGGGGGCGAGGGTGGCTACACCTTC. Its translation: CATSRVGTGGEGGYTF.

The rearrangement uses TRBV5-1 and TRBJ2-4, with D possibly matching TRBD2 (6 bases). Trimming left V 0 bases short and J 7 bases short, with 20 bases between. Germline V lookup: CDR1 SGHRS, CDR2 YFSETQ. CDR3 length: 17 residues. This chain's CDR3 is CASSLEGTGLGGNIQYF. The CDR3 nucleotides are TGCGCCAGCAGCTTGGAGGGGACGGGGCTAGGAGGGAACATTCAGTACTTC.

The CDR3 DNA reads TGTGCCAGCAGCTTGGTTGGGTGGGAGGGCAATAGCACAGATACGCAGTATTTT. Its translation: CASSLVGWEGNSTDTQYF. The J gene is TRBJ2-3, the V gene TRBV11-3, with 7 bases matching TRBD2. V was clipped by 3 bases and J by 0 bases; unmatched bases: 12. This CDR3 has 18 amino acids. Germline V gene data show CDR1 as SGHNT and CDR2 as YENEEA.